This T cell receptor (beta chain) was sequenced in a study of control samples from healthy donors and cancer patients. Deletions cut 3 bases from V and 7 bases from J, with 14 bases between. Germline V gives CDR1 KGHDR, CDR2 SFDVKD. The CDR3 length is 15 residues. TCRdb's table, derived via immunoSEQ multiplex PCR, lists solely in-frame clones and lacks some. Of about 150,000 clones in the sample, around 96% were seen once. Sequencing was performed on blood. The rearrangement uses TRBV24-1 and TRBJ1-4; D not certain. This clonotype was obtained from a man aged 35 to 55 in good health. The CDR3 sequence: CATSDARELGEKLFF. CDR3 nucleotides: TGTGCCACCAGTGATGCTAGGGAACTCGGTGAAAAACTGTTTTTT.